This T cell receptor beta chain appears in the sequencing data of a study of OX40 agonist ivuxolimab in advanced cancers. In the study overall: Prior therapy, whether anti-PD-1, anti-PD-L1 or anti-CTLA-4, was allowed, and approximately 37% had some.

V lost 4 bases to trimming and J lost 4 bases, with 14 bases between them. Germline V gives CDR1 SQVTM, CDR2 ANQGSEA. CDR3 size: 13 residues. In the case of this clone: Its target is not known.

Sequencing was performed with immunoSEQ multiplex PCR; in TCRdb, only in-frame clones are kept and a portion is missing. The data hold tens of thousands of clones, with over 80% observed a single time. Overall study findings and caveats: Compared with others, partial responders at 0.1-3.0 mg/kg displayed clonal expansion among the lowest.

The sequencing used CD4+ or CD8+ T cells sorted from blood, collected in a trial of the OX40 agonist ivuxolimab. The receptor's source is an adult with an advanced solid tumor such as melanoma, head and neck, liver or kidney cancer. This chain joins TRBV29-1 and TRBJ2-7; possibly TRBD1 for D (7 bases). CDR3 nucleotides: TGCAGCGTTGGGAGGGGGCGCGGGTACGAGCAGTACTTC. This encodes CSVGRGRGYEQYF.